These T cell receptor beta chains were read from a single sample in a study of Ad26.COV2.S vaccination and SARS-CoV-2 variants. Profiling relied on immunoSEQ multiplex PCR, and the TCRdb table lists in-frame clones only, not all of them. The sample contains hundreds of thousands of clones, 80% to 90% of which appear only once. Sequenced material: peripheral blood, taken in a trial of Ad26.COV2.S vaccine versus placebo. The receptors stem from a person aged 18-60 years who received the Ad26.COV2.S COVID-19 vaccine or a placebo. Each CDR3 is given with its conserved first and last residue. The D gene is left open where the match is weak. Not all rows give a size; the values are once, few, many and, for expanded clones, a class.

d_call j_call v_call clone_size cdr3_aa cdr3_nt
TRBD2 TRBJ2-3 TRBV5-1 - CASSSGASTDTQYF TGCGCCAGTTCTAGCGGGGCTAGCACAGATACGCAGTATTTT
- TRBJ1-3 TRBV30 - CACPSGGSGNTIYF TGTGCCTGCCCCAGTGGGGGCTCTGGAAACACCATATATTTT
- TRBJ1-1 TRBV7-8 few CASSLVVGVEAFF TGTGCCAGCAGCTTAGTTGTGGGAGTCGAAGCTTTCTTT
- TRBJ1-4 TRBV14 - CASSQLRTANEKLFF TGTGCCAGCAGCCAACTCAGGACAGCTAATGAAAAACTGTTTTTT
- TRBJ2-3 TRBV5-1 few CASSLDSGWARATQYF TGCGCCAGCAGCTTGGATTCGGGCTGGGCCAGAGCTACGCAGTATTTT
- TRBJ1-1 TRBV12-5 - CASGFFRDIDTEAFF TGTGCTAGTGGTTTTTTTAGGGATATTGACACTGAAGCTTTCTTT
- TRBJ2-5 TRBV19 - CASSDRPQETQYF TGTGCCAGTAGCGACAGGCCCCAAGAGACCCAGTACTTC
- TRBJ2-1 TRBV29-1 - CSALGHEQFF TGCAGCGCACTAGGCCATGAGCAGTTCTTC
- TRBJ1-2 TRBV27 - CASSIFPPGGGADYGYTF TGTGCCAGCAGTATCTTCCCCCCGGGGGGGGGCGCAGACTATGGCTACACCTTC
- TRBJ2-5 TRBV5-1 - CASSLEETQYF TGCGCCAGCAGCTTAGAAGAGACCCAGTACTTC
- TRBJ2-5 TRBV19 - CASSIGTAQETQYF TGTGCCAGTAGTATCGGGACTGCGCAAGAGACCCAGTACTTC
- TRBJ1-1 TRBV6-5 - CASTAHITGTTEAFF TGTGCCAGCACCGCTCACATTACAGGGACCACTGAAGCTTTCTTT
- TRBJ1-1 TRBV7-8 once CASSLAPGLMNTEAFF TGTGCCAGCAGCTTAGCGCCGGGACTCATGAACACTGAAGCTTTCTTT
TRBD2 TRBJ2-3 TRBV14 once CASSQELAGDTDTQYF TGTGCCAGCAGCCAAGAACTAGCGGGGGACACAGATACGCAGTATTTT
- TRBJ2-7 TRBV5-1 - CASSLAGAGLYEQYF TGCGCCAGCAGCTTGGCGGGCGCAGGCCTCTACGAGCAGTACTTC